This T cell receptor (beta chain) stems from a study of cytomegalovirus exposure and HLA in healthy donors. As concerns this clone: The antigen is unknown.

CDR1 is LNHDA and CDR2 is SQIVND in the germline V gene (reference sequence). There are 14 residues in the CDR3. Trimming took 6 bases from V and 5 from J, leaving 14 bases between them. Findings and limits, study-wide: Other equally common chains were less clonally expanded than HLA-associated TCR beta chains, a later analysis showed.

PCR amplification relied on 60 Vbeta primers (plus 13 Jbeta primers). TCRdb's table, derived via immunoSEQ multiplex PCR, lists solely in-frame clones and lacks some. The sample consists of over 110,000 clones, about four fifths of them appearing once. V and J are TRBV19 and TRBJ2-1; no clear D gene. The origin of this receptor is a male donor in good health and CMV-seronegative. Specimen: PBMCs. The CDR3 bases are TGTGCCAGTAGCGGAGCCTTTCCCCACAATGAGCAGTTCTTC. This codes for CASSGAFPHNEQFF.